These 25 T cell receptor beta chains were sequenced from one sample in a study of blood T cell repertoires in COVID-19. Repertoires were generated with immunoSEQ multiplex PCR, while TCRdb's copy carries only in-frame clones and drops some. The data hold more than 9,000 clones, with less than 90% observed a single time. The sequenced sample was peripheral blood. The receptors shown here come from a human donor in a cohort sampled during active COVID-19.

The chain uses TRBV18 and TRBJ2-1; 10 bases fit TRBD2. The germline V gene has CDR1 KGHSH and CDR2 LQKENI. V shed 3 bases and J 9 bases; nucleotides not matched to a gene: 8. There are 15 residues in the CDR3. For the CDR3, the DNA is TGTGCCAGCTCACCTGGACTAGCGGTGCTCGGTGAGCAGTTCTTC. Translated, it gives CASSPGLAVLGEQFF.

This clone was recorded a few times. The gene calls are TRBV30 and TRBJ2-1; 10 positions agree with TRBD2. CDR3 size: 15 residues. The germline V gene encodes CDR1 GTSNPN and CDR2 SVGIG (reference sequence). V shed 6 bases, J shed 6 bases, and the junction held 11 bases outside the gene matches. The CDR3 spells CACPSLAGVGNEQFF. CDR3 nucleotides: TGTGCCTGCCCATCTCTAGCGGGAGTTGGCAATGAGCAGTTCTTC.

CDR3 sequence: CAIRRDRSNEQFF. CDR3 DNA: TGTGCCATCAGGCGGGACAGGTCCAATGAGCAGTTCTTC. V and J are TRBV10-3 and TRBJ2-1, with TRBD1 matching 8 bases. After removal of 6 bases from V and 6 bases from J, the junction contained 4 bases not matched to a gene. From germline, CDR1 is ENHRY and CDR2 SYGVKD. The CDR3 contains 13 residues.

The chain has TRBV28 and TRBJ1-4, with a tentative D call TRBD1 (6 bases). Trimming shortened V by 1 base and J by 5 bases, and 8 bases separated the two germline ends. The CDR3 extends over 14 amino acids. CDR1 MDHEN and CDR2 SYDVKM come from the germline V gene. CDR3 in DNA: TGTGCCAGCAGTTTATACAGGGAAAATGAAAAACTGTTTTTT. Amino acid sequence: CASSLYRENEKLFF.

The CDR3 DNA sequence: TGTGCCTGGAGTACCCGGGGGAGTAGCAATCAGCCCCAGCATTTT. Its translation: CAWSTRGSSNQPQHF. V and J are TRBV30 and TRBJ1-5; D might be TRBD1 (5 bases). Trimming left V 2 bases short and J 0 bases short, with 11 bases between. The CDR3 loop spans 15 amino acids. Germline CDR1 is GTSNPN and CDR2 is SVGIG (reference sequence).

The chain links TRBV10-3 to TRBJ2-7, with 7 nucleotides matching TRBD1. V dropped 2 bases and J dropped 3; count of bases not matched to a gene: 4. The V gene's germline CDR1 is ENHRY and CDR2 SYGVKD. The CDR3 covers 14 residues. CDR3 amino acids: CAISEGDSLYEQYF. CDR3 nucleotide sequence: TGTGCCATCAGTGAGGGGGACAGCCTCTACGAGCAGTACTTC.

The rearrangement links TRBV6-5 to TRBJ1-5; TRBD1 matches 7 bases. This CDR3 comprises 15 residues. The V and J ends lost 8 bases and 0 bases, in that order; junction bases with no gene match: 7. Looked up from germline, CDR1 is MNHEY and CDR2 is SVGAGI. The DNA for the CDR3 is TGTGCCAGCTCAGACAGGGCCTATAGCAATCAGCCCCAGCATTTT. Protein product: CASSDRAYSNQPQHF.

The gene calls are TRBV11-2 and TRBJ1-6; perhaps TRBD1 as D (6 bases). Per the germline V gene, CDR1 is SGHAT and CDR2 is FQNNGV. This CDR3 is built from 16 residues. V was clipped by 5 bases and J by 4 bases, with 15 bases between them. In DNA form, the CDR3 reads TGTGCCAGCAGCCCCAACCGACAGGTGTATAATTCACCCCTCCACTTT. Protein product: CASSPNRQVYNSPLHF.

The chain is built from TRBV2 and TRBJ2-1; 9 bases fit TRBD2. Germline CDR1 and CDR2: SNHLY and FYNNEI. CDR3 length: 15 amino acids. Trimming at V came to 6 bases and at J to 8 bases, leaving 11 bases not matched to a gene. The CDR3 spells CASRAGTSFIHEQFF. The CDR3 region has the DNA TGTGCCAGCAGAGCCGGGACTAGCTTCATCCATGAGCAGTTCTTC. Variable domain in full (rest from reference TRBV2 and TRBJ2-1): EPEVTQTPSHQVTQMGQEVILRCVPISNHLYFYWYRQILGQKVEFLVSFYNNEISEKSEIFDDQFSVERPDGSNFTLKIRSTKLEDSAMYFCASRAGTSFIHEQFFGPGTRLTVL.

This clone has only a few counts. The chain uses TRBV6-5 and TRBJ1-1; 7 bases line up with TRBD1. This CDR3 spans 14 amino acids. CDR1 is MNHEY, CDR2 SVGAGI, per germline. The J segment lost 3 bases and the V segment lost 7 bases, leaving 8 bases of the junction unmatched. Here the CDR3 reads CASTPTGRDTEAFF. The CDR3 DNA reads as TGTGCCAGCACCCCGACAGGGCGAGACACTGAAGCTTTCTTT.

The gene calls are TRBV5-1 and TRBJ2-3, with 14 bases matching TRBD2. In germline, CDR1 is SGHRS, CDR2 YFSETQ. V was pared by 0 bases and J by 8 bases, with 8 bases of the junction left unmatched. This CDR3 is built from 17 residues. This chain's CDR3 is CASSLGGTSGSRVTQYF. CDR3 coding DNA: TGCGCCAGCAGCTTGGGTGGGACTAGCGGGAGTAGAGTTACGCAGTATTTT. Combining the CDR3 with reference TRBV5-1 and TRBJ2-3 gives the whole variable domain KAGVTQTPRYLIKTRGQQVTLSCSPISGHRSVSWYQQTPGQGLQFLFEYFSETQRNKGNFPGRFSGRQFSNSRSEMNVSTLELGDSALYLCASSLGGTSGSRVTQYFGPGTRLTVL.

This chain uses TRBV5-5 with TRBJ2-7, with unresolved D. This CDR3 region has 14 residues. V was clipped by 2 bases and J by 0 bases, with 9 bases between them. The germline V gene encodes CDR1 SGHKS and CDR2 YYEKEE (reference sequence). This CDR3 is CASSFSGLSYEQYF. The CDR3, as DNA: TGTGCCAGCAGCTTTTCTGGGCTCTCCTACGAGCAGTACTTC.

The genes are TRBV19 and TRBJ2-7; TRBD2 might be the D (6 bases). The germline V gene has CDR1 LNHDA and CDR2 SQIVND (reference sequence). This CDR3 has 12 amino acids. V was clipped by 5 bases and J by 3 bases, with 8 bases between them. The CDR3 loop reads CASSATSYEQYF. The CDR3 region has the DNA TGTGCCAGTAGTGCGACTAGCTACGAGCAGTACTTC. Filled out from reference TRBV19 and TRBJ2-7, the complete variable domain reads DGGITQSPKYLFRKEGQNVTLSCEQNLNHDAMYWYRQDPGQGLRLIYYSQIVNDFQKGDIAEGYSVSREKKESFPLTVTSAQKNPTAFYLCASSATSYEQYFGPGTRLTVT.

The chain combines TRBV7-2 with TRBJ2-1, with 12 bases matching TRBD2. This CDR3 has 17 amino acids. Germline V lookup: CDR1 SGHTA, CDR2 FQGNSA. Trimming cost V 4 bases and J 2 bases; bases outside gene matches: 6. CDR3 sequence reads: CASSSGLAGFAYNEQFF. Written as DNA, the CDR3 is TGTGCCAGCAGCTCCGGACTAGCGGGATTTGCCTACAATGAGCAGTTCTTC.

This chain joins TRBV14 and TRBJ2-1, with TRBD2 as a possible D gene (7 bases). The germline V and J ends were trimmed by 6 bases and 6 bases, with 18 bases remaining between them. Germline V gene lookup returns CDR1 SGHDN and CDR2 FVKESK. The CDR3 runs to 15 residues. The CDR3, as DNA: TGTGCCAGCAGACCACAGGGAGGGCTCCCCAATGAGCAGTTCTTC. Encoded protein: CASRPQGGLPNEQFF.

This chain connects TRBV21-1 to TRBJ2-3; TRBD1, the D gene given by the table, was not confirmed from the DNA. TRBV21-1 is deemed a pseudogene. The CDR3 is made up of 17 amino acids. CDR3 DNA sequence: TGTGCCAGCAGCGAACGGACAGGGGGCACGCTCACAGATACGCAGTATTTT. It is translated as CASSERTGGTLTDTQYF.

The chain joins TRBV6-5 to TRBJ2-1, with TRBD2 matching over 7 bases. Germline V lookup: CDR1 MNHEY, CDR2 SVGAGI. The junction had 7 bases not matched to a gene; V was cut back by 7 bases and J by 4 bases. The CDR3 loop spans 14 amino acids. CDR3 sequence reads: CASTGGGLYNEQFF. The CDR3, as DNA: TGTGCCAGCACGGGGGGAGGTCTTTACAATGAGCAGTTCTTC.

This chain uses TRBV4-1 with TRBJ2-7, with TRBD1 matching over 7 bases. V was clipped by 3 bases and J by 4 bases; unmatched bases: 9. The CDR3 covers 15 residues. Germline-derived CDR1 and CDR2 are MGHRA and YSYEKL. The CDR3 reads CASSHSEGQLYEQYF. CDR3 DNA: TGCGCCAGCAGCCATTCCGAGGGACAGCTATACGAGCAGTACTTC.

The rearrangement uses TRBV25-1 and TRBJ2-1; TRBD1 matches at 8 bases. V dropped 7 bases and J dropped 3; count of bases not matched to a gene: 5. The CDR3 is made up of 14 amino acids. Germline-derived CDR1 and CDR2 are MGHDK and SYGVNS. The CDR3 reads CASMLGQGYNEQFF. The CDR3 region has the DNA TGTGCCAGCATGCTTGGACAGGGCTACAATGAGCAGTTCTTC.

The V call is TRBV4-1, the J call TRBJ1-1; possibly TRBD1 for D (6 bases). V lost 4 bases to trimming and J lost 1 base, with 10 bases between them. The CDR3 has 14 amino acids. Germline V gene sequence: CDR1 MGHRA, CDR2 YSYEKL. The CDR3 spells CASSRGQRNTEAFF. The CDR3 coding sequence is TGCGCCAGCAGCCGGGGACAACGGAACACTGAAGCTTTCTTT.

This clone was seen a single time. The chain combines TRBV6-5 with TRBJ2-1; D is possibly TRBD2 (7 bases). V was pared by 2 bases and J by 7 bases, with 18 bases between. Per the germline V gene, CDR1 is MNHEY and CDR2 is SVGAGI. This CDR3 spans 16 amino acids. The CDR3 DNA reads TGTGCCAGCAGTTACGGGGGGGGCGCGCTCCGTAATGAGCAGTTCTTC. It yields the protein CASSYGGGALRNEQFF.

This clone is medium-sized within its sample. The DNA of the CDR3 is TGTGCCAGCAGCTTAAGGTGGCTAGCGGGAGAAAGTGAGCAGTTCTTC. It codes for CASSLRWLAGESEQFF. This chain uses TRBV11-2 with TRBJ2-1, with 10 positions matching TRBD2. Per the germline V gene, CDR1 is SGHAT and CDR2 is FQNNGV. Unmatched junction bases numbered 10, after V lost 2 bases and J lost 9 bases. This CDR3 region has 16 residues.

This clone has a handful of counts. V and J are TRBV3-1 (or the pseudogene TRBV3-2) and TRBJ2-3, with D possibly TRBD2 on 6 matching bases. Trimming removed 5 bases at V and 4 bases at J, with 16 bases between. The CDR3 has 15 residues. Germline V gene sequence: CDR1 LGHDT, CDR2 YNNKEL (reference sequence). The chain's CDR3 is CASSDGGVGADTQYF. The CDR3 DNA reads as TGTGCCAGCAGCGATGGCGGGGTGGGCGCAGATACGCAGTATTTT.

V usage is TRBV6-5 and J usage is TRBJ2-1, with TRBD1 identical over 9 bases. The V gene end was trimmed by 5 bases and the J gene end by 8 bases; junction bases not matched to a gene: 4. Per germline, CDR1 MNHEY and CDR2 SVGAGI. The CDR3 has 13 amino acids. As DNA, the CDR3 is TGTGCCAGCAGTCAGGGACAGGGCTATGAGCAGTTCTTC. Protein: CASSQGQGYEQFF.

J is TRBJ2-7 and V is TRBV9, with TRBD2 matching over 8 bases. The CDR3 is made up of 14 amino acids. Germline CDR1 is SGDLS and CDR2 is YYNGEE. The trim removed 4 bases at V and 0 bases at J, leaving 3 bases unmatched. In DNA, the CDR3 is TGTGCCAGCAGCCCGGGAGGGAGCTCCTACGAGCAGTACTTC. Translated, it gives CASSPGGSSYEQYF. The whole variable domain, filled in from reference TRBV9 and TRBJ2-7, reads DSGVTQTPKHLITATGQRVTLRCSPRSGDLSVYWYQQSLDQGLQFLIQYYNGEERAKGNILERFSAQQFPDLHSELNLSSLELGDSALYFCASSPGGSSYEQYFGPGTRLTVT.